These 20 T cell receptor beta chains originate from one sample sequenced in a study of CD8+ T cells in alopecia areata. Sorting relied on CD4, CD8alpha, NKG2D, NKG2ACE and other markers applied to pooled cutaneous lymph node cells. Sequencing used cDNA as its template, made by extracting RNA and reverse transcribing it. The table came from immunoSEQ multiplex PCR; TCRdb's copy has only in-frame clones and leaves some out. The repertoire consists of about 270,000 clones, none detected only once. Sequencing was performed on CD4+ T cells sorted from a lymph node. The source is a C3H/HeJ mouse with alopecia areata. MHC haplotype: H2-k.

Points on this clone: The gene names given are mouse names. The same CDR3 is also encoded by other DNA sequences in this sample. The CDR3: CASSDRRGDSDYTF. The part of the CDR3 DNA that was read is TGTGCCAGCAGTGATCGCAGGGGAGACTCC. The gene calls are TRBV13-3 and TRBJ1-2, with D possibly being TRBD1 (6 bases). The read comes to an end 4 residues before the CDR3 does, leaving the germline J gene to fill in the end. CDR3 size: 14 residues. Germline CDR1 NNHDY, CDR2 SYVADS. Between the trimmed V and J ends, which lost 1 base and 3 bases, there was a span of 10 bases.

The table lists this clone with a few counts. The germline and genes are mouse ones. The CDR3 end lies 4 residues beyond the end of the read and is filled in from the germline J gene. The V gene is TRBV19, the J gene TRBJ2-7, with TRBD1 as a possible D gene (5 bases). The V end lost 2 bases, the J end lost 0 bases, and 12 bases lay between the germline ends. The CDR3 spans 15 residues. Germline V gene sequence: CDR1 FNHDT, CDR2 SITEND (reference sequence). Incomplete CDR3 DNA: TGTGCCAGCAGTATGGTTGGACATAGCTCCTAT. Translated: CASSMVGHSSY. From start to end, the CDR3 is CASSMVGHSSYEQYF.

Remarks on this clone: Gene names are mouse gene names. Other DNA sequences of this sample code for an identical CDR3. The CDR3 DNA, read in part, is TGTGCCAGCAGTTTAGGCTGGGGGAACCAAGAC. It yields the protein CASSLGWGNQD. The full-length CDR3 reads as CASSLGWGNQDTQYF. This chain uses TRBV14 with TRBJ2-5; 7 positions agree with TRBD2. With the read ending 4 residues before the CDR3 end, the germline J gene is used to fill in that end. Germline trimming cut 2 bases from V and 0 bases from J; bases unmatched to any gene: 3. CDR3 length: 15 residues. CDR1 is SGHDT and CDR2 is FRDEAV in the germline V gene.

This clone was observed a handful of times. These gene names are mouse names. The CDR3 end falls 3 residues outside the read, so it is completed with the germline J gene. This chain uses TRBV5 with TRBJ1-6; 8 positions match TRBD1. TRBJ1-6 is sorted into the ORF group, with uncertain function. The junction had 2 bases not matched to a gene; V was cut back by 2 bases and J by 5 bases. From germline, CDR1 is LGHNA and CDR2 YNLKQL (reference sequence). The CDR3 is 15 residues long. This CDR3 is CASSQRTGNNSPLYF. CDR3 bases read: TGTGCCAGCAGCCAAAGGACAGGGAATAATTCGCCC.

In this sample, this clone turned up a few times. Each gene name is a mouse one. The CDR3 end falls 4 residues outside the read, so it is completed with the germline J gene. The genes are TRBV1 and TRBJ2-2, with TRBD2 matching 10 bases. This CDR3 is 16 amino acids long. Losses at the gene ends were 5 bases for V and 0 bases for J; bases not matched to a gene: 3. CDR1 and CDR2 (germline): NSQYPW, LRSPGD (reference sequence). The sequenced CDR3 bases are TGCACCTGCAGTCCCGGGACTGGGGCAAACACCGGG. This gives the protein CTCSPGTGANTG. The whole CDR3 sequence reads CTCSPGTGANTGQLYF.

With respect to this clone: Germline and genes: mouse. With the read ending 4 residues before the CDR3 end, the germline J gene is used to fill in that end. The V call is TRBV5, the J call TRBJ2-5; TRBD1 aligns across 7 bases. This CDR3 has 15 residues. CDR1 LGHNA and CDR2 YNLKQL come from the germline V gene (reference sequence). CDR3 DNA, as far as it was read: TGTGCCAGCAGCCAAGATCCGGGACAGAAAGAC. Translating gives CASSQDPGQKD. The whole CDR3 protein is CASSQDPGQKDTQYF.

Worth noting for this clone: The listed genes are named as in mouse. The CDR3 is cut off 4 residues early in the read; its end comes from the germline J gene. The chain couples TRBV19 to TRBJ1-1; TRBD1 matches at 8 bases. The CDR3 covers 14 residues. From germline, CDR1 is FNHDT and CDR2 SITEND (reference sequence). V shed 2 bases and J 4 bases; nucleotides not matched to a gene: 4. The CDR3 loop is CASSISGGVTEVFF. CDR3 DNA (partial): TGTGCCAGCAGTATTTCAGGGGGCGTCACA.

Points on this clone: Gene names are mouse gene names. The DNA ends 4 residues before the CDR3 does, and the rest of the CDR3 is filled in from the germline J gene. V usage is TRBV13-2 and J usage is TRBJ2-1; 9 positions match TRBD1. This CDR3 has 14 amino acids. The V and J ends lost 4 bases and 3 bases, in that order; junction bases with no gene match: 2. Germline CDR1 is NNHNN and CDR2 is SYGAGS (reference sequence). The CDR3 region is CASGRDRVYAEQFF. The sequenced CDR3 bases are TGTGCCAGCGGTCGGGACAGGGTCTATGCT.

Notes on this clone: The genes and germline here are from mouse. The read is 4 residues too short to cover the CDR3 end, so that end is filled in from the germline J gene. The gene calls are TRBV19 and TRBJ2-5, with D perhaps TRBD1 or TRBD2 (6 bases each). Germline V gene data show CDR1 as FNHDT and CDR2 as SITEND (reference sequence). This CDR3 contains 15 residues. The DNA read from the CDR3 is TGTGCCAGCAGTATAGGACTGGCAGGGGACGAC. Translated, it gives CASSIGLAGDD. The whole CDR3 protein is CASSIGLAGDDTQYF. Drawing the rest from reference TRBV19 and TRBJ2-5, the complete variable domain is GGIITQTPKFLIGQEGQKLTLKCQQNFNHDTMYWYRQDSGKGLRLIYYSITENDLQKGDLSEGYDASREKKSSFSLTVTSAQKNEMAVFLCASSIGLAGDDTQYFGPGTRLLVL.

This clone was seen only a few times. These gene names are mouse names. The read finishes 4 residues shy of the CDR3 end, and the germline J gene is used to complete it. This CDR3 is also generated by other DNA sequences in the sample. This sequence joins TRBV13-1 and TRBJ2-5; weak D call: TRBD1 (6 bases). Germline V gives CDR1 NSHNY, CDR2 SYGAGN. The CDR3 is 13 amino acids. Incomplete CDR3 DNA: TGTGCCAGCAGTGCCGGGACAAAAGAC. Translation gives CASSAGTKD. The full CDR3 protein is CASSAGTKDTQYF.

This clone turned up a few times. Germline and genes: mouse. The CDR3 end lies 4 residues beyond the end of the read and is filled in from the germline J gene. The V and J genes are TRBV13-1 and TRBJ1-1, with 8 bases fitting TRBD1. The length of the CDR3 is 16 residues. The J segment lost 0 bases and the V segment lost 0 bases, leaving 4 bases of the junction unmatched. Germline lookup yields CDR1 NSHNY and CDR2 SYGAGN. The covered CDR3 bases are TGTGCCAGCAGTGATGCGGCGGGACAGGCAAACACA. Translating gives CASSDAAGQANT. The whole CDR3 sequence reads CASSDAAGQANTEVFF.

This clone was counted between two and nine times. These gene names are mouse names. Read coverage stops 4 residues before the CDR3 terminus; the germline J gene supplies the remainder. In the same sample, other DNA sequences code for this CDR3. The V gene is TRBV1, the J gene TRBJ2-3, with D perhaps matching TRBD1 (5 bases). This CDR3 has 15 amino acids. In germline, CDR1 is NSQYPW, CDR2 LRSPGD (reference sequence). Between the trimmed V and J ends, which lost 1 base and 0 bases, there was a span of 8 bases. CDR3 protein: CTCSAGQSSAETLYF. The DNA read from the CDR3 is TGCACCTGCAGTGCAGGACAGAGTAGTGCAGAA.

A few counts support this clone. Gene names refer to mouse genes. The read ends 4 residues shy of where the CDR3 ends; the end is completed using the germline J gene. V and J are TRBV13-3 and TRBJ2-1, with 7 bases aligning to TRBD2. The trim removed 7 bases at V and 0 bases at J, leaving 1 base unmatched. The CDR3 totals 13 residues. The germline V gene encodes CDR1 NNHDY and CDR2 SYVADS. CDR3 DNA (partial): TGTGCCAGCGGGACTGATAACTATGCT. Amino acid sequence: CASGTDNYA. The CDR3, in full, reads CASGTDNYAEQFF.

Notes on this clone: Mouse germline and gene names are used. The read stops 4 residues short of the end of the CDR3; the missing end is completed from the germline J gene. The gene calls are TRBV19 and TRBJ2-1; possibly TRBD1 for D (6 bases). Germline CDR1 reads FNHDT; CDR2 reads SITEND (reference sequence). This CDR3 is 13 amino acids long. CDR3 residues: CASSSRGWAEQFF. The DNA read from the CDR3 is TGTGCCAGCAGTTCCAGGGGTTGGGCT. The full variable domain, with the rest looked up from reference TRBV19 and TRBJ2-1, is GGIITQTPKFLIGQEGQKLTLKCQQNFNHDTMYWYRQDSGKGLRLIYYSITENDLQKGDLSEGYDASREKKSSFSLTVTSAQKNEMAVFLCASSSRGWAEQFFGPGTRLTVL.

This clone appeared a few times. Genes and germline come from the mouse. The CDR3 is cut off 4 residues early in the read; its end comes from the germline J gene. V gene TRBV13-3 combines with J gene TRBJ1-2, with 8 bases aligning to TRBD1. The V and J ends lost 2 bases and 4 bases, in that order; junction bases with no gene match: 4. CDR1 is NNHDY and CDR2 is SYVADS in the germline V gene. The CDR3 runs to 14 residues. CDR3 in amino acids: CASSDRGRFSDYTF. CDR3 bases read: TGTGCCAGCAGTGACAGGGGGCGCTTCTCC.

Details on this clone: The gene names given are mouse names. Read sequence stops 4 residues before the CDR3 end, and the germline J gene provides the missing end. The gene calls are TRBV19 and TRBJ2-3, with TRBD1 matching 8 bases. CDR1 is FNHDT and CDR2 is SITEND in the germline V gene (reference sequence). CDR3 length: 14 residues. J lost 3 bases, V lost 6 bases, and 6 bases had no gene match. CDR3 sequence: CASILTGEAETLYF. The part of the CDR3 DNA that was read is TGTGCCAGCATCCTGACAGGGGAGGCAGAA.

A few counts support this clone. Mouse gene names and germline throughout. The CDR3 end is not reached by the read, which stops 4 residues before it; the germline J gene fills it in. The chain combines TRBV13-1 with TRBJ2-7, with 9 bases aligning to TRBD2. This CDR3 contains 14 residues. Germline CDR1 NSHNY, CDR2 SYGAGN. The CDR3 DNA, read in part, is TGTGCCAGCAGTGATCGCTGGGGGGGTTAT. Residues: CASSDRWGGY. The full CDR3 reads CASSDRWGGYEQYF.

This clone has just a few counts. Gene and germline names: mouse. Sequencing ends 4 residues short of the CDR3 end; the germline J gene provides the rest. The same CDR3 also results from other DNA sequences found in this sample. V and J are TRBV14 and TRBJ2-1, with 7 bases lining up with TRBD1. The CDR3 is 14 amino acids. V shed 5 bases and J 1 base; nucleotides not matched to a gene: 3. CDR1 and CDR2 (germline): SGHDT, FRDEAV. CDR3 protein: CASRPGQNYAEQFF. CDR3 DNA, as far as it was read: TGTGCCAGCAGACCGGGACAGAACTATGCT.

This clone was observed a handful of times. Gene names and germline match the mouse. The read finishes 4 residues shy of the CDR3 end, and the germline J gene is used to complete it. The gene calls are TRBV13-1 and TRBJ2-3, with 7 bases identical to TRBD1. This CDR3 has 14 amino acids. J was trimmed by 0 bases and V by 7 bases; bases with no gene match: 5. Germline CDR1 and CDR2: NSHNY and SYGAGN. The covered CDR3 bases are TGTGCCAGCGTACAGGGGTCTAGTGCAGAA. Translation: CASVQGSSAE. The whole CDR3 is CASVQGSSAETLYF.

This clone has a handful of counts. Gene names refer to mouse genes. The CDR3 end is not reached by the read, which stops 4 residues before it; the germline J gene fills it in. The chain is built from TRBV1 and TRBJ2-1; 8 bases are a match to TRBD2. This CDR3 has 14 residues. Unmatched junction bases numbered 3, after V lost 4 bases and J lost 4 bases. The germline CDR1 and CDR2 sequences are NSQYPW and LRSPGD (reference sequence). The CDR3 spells CTCSGGGPYAEQFF. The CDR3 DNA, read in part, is TGCACCTGCAGTGGGGGGGGCCCATATGCT.